This TCR beta chain was identified in a study of B cell selection in AIRE deficiency. Study-wide results and limits: About 30.6% of healthy-shared Treg sequences were found among patient Tconv cells.

V lost 0 bases to trimming and J lost 0 bases, with 9 bases between them. The CDR3 covers 16 residues. The germline gives CDR1 SGHRS, CDR2 YFSETQ. Conventional CD4 T cells were sorted as CD4+CD127+ cells. TCRdb keeps only in-frame clones here, not all; method: immunoSEQ multiplex PCR. The data hold 22,000 or so clones, with around 97% observed a single time. Notes on this clone: Its antigen is unknown.

This TCR was recovered from a human donor with AIRE deficiency. V gene TRBV5-1 combines with J gene TRBJ2-2; D is ambiguous. The sample comprised conventional CD4+ T cells sorted from PBMCs. The chain's CDR3 is CASSLEVGTNTGELFF. As DNA, the CDR3 is TGCGCCAGCAGCTTGGAAGTGGGTACGAACACCGGGGAGCTGTTTTTT.